The 28 T cell receptor beta chains reported below all come from one sample, sequenced in a study of Graves' ophthalmopathy and Graves' hyperthyroidism. Using RNA transcripts, the TCR beta CDR3 regions were amplified. In the first round, RT-PCR was carried out with HTBI primers, and a multiplex PCR formed the second round. Using its own MiXCR run on the multiplex PCR reads, TCRdb lists one record per CDR3 protein. Of 340,000 or so distinct CDR3 sequences detected, 15% to 20% appear once; the ten largest clones hold roughly 12%. Material: peripheral blood. These receptors all stem from an adult man with Graves' ophthalmopathy.

This clonotype was picked up many times. This chain connects TRBV6-1 to TRBJ1-6, with D possibly being TRBD1 (5 bases). V gave up 6 bases and J gave up 9 bases, with 12 bases separating them. Germline-derived CDR1 and CDR2 are MNHNS and SASEGT. CDR3 length equals 13 residues. The CDR3 coding sequence is TGTGCCAGCAGGGGGGTTTCGGGTTCACCCCTCCACTTT. Residues: CASRGVSGSPLHF.

This clonotype was seen ten or more times. The rearrangement uses TRBV6-5 and TRBJ1-1; no clear D. Germline V CDR1 and CDR2: MNHEY, SVGAGI. V was cut by 4 bases and J by 6 bases, with 9 bases left in between. CDR3 length equals 12 residues. The DNA for the CDR3 is TGTGCCAGCAGTTCTCGGTCGGCTGAAGCTTTCTTT. Protein: CASSSRSAEAFF.

There are many counts of this clonotype. The chain recombines TRBV19 with TRBJ2-2, with 8 bases lining up with TRBD2. The CDR3 totals 15 residues. Germline V lookup: CDR1 LNHDA, CDR2 SQIVND (reference sequence). The CDR3 region has the DNA TGTGCAACTAGCGGAGGACGCCCGGGGCCCGGGGAGCTGTTTTTT. Translated: CATSGGRPGPGELFF.

A note on this clonotype: Given a much more abundant clone one base away, this may be a read error. The rearrangement links TRBV7-9 to TRBJ2-7; D ambiguous. From germline, CDR1 is SEHNR and CDR2 FQNEAQ (reference sequence). The CDR3 is 15 amino acids. CDR3 coding DNA: TGTGTCAGCAGCTTAGTGGCCAGCCCCACCTACGAGCAGTACTTC. Translation: CVSSLVASPTYEQYF.

Regarding this clonotype: Likely a read error: the CDR3 ends without its conserved phenylalanine or tryptophan. The chain combines TRBV4-1 with TRBJ2-7; D not resolved. The CDR3 runs to 14 residues. Deletions cut 1 base from V and 1 base from J, with 8 bases between. From germline, CDR1 is MGHRA and CDR2 YSYEKL. The CDR3 region is CASSQVWLSYEQYL. The CDR3 DNA sequence: TGCGCCAGCAGCCAAGTGTGGCTATCCTACGAGCAGTACCTC.

This clonotype was found a few times. The genes are TRBV12-3 or TRBV12-4 and TRBJ1-5; 8 bases agree with TRBD1. The CDR3 covers 12 residues. V lost 5 bases, J lost 11 bases, and 5 bases stayed unmatched. The CDR3 protein is CASSNRGKAQHF. In nucleotides, the CDR3 is TGTGCCAGCAGTAACAGGGGGAAAGCCCAGCATTTT.

This clonotype came up many times. The rearrangement links TRBV6-2 or TRBV6-3 to TRBJ1-5; D gene unclear. V dropped 0 bases and J dropped 11 bases, with 20 bases sitting between them. Germline-derived CDR1 and CDR2 are MNHEY and SVGEGT. This CDR3 has 16 amino acids. The CDR3 DNA sequence: TGTGCCAGCAGTTACTCGGGGAGCGGCTTGGTTCTGACCCAGCATTTT. Translating gives CASSYSGSGLVLTQHF.

The chain joins TRBV19 to TRBJ1-2, with 9 nucleotides matching TRBD1. V lost 6 bases and J lost 4; bases outside the gene matches: 6. The CDR3 is 14 amino acids. Germline V gene data show CDR1 as LNHDA and CDR2 as SQIVND (reference sequence). The CDR3 nucleotides read TGTGCCAGTAGGTCGGGACAGGGCATCTATGGCTACACCTTC. Protein sequence: CASRSGQGIYGYTF.

This clonotype was found many times. The chain uses TRBV29-1 and TRBJ1-2; 9 bases agree with TRBD1. V was pared by 4 bases and J by 5 bases, with 5 bases of the junction left unmatched. The CDR3 totals 13 residues. Germline V gene lookup returns CDR1 SQVTM and CDR2 ANQGSEA. The CDR3 protein is CSVVGTGLYGYTF. The CDR3, as DNA: TGCAGCGTTGTTGGGACAGGGCTATATGGCTACACCTTC.

A remark on this clonotype: A single base separates this from a much larger clone, so it may be a read error. J is TRBJ2-5 and V is TRBV4-1, with D perhaps matching TRBD2 (5 bases). The CDR3 covers 13 residues. Trimming cost V 1 base and J 7 bases, with 10 bases left between them. CDR1 is MGHRA, CDR2 YSYEKL, per germline. CDR3 loop: CASSQAAAVTQYF. DNA of the CDR3: TGCGCCAGCAGCCAAGCAGCAGCGGTGACCCAGTACTTC.

In its sample, this clonotype was seen many times. This chain uses TRBV18 with TRBJ2-7, with no clear D. This CDR3 is built from 12 residues. Germline V gene sequence: CDR1 KGHSH, CDR2 LQKENI. Deletions cut 2 bases from V and 4 bases from J, with 6 bases between. The CDR3 region is CASSPERYEQYF. DNA for the CDR3: TGTGCCAGCTCACCAGAACGGTACGAGCAGTACTTC.

This clonotype was seen at least ten times. At one of its ends the junction is not consistent with the germline gene, which may arise from a read error. The rearrangement links TRBV12-3 or TRBV12-4 to TRBJ1-5, with no clear D. This CDR3 has 13 amino acids. The DNA for the CDR3 is TGTGCCAGCAGTCCATACAGCAATCGGCCCCAGCATTTT. Translated, it gives CASSPYSNRPQHF.

This clonotype occurred many times. The rearrangement uses TRBV6-2 or TRBV6-3 and TRBJ1-5; perhaps TRBD1 as D (5 bases). The CDR3 runs to 18 residues. Trimming took off 0 bases at V and 0 bases at J, with 15 bases between the two ends. CDR1 MNHEY and CDR2 SVGEGT come from the germline V gene. This CDR3 reads CASSYSRPADTSNQPQHF. Here the CDR3 DNA reads TGTGCCAGCAGTTACTCGCGCCCTGCGGACACTAGCAATCAGCCCCAGCATTTT.

This clonotype has a count of ten or more. The rearrangement links TRBV6-2 or TRBV6-3 to TRBJ2-7, with 8 bases lining up with TRBD1. Per germline, CDR1 MNHEY and CDR2 SVGEGT. The CDR3 totals 16 residues. Unmatched junction bases numbered 14, after V lost 7 bases and J lost 3 bases. The CDR3 loop reads CASTYSRTGIDYEQYF. The CDR3 DNA is TGTGCCAGCACCTACTCACGGACAGGGATCGACTACGAGCAGTACTTC.

In this sample, this clonotype turned up many times. The chain couples TRBV20-1 to TRBJ2-5; 11 bases are shared with TRBD2. The CDR3 has 16 residues. CDR1 DFQATT and CDR2 SNEGSKA come from the germline V gene (reference sequence). After removal of 5 bases from V and 1 base from J, the junction contained 9 bases not matched to a gene. Written as DNA, the CDR3 is TGCAGTGCTTCAACCCCGGGACTAGCGGTCCAAGAGACCCAGTACTTC. It specifies CSASTPGLAVQETQYF.

The chain combines TRBV13 with TRBJ2-7; 9 bases align to TRBD1. Germline CDR1 and CDR2: PRHDT and FYEKMQ (reference sequence). This CDR3 region has 15 residues. J lost 1 base, V lost 5 bases, and 6 bases had no gene match. Written as DNA, the CDR3 is TGTGCCAGCAGCCCAGGACAGGGGACTTCCTACGAGCAGTACTTC. Amino acid sequence: CASSPGQGTSYEQYF.

This clonotype appeared many times. This chain links TRBV3-1 with TRBJ1-5; no clear D. The CDR3 runs 15 residues. The V end was cut by 1 base, the J end by 1 base, with 8 bases between. CDR1 LGHDT and CDR2 YNNKEL come from the germline V gene (reference sequence). The CDR3, as DNA: TGTGCCAGCAGCCAAGGGATTGAGAGCAATCAGCCCCAGCATTTT. Its protein is CASSQGIESNQPQHF.

This clonotype showed up many times. The V call is TRBV3-1, the J call TRBJ1-2, with a weak D call TRBD1 (6 bases). This CDR3 spans 15 amino acids. CDR1 and CDR2 (germline): LGHDT, YNNKEL (reference sequence). V gave up 8 bases and J gave up 0 bases, with 16 bases separating them. This CDR3 is CASRGQGTTNYGYTF. CDR3 DNA sequence: TGTGCCAGCCGCGGCCAAGGGACAACTAACTATGGCTACACCTTC.

In its sample, this clonotype was seen many times. V is TRBV2 and J is TRBJ2-5; no clear D gene. The V and J ends lost 3 bases and 2 bases respectively, with 10 bases between them. The germline gives CDR1 SNHLY, CDR2 FYNNEI. This CDR3 region has 14 residues. In nucleotides, the CDR3 is TGTGCCAGCAGTGAGTCCGAACTGCAAGAGACCCAGTACTTC. Its translation is CASSESELQETQYF.

This clonotype was observed at least ten times. The chain combines TRBV20-1 with TRBJ1-5; maybe TRBD1 (5 bases). Trimming took 3 bases from V and 7 from J, leaving 16 bases between them. The CDR3 consists of 14 residues. From germline, CDR1 is DFQATT and CDR2 SNEGSKA (reference sequence). The CDR3 protein is CSASPPRTLQPQHF. The CDR3 nucleotides are TGCAGTGCTAGCCCCCCCCGGACACTCCAGCCCCAGCATTTT.

This clonotype was seen many times. The genes are TRBV10-3 and TRBJ2-7, with 9 bases matching TRBD1. Germline CDR1 is ENHRY and CDR2 is SYGVKD. J lost 6 bases, V lost 7 bases, and 7 bases had no gene match. The CDR3 has 13 residues. The CDR3 region is CAITWDRVSEQYF. Written as DNA, the CDR3 is TGTGCCATCACGTGGGACAGGGTTTCCGAGCAGTACTTC.

V gene TRBV4-2 combines with J gene TRBJ2-7; TRBD2 aligns across 10 bases. Germline V gives CDR1 LGHNA, CDR2 YNFKEQ. The V segment lost 1 base and the J segment 1 base; nucleotides outside the gene matches: 7. The CDR3 is made up of 17 amino acids. The CDR3 here is CASSQAASGSGSYEQYF. In DNA form, the CDR3 reads TGTGCCAGCAGCCAAGCCGCTAGCGGGAGTGGGTCCTACGAGCAGTACTTC.

This clonotype was counted ten times or more. The gene calls are TRBV12-3 or TRBV12-4 and TRBJ2-5, with D perhaps matching TRBD1 or TRBD2 (5 bases each). The CDR3 sequence is 12 residues long. The V end lost 3 bases, the J end lost 5 bases, and 7 bases lay between the germline ends. CDR3 amino acids: CASSLWGETQYF. The DNA of the CDR3 is TGTGCCAGCAGTTTGTGGGGGGAGACCCAGTACTTC.

This clonotype was counted at least ten times. The rearrangement links TRBV7-3 to TRBJ2-2, with 7 bases identical to TRBD1. V was pared by 2 bases and J by 1 base, with 4 bases of the junction left unmatched. In germline, CDR1 is SGHTA, CDR2 FQGTGA. The CDR3 covers 16 residues. Written as DNA, the CDR3 is TGTGCCAGCAGCTTAGGGACAGTCAGGAACACCGGGGAGCTGTTTTTT. Encoded protein: CASSLGTVRNTGELFF.

The sample holds many counts of this clonotype. The chain links TRBV5-5 to TRBJ2-5, with 12 bases matching TRBD2. CDR3 length: 14 residues. J was trimmed by 4 bases and V by 3 bases; bases with no gene match: 1. CDR1 and CDR2 (germline): SGHKS, YYEKEE (reference sequence). CDR3 sequence (DNA): TGTGCCAGCAGCTGGGGACTAGCGGGAGAGACCCAGTACTTC. It specifies CASSWGLAGETQYF. The whole variable domain, filled in from reference TRBV5-5 and TRBJ2-5, reads DAGVTQSPTHLIKTRGQQVTLRCSPISGHKSVSWYQQVLGQGPQFIFQYYEKEERGRGNFPDRFSARQFPNYSSELNVNALLLGDSALYLCASSWGLAGETQYFGPGTRLLVL.

In its sample, this clonotype was seen many times. The genes are TRBV7-9 and TRBJ2-7, with a possible D match to TRBD1 (6 bases). Germline lookup yields CDR1 SEHNR and CDR2 FQNEAQ (reference sequence). The CDR3 loop spans 14 amino acids. Between the trimmed V and J ends, which lost 2 bases and 5 bases, there was a span of 13 bases. CDR3 residues: CASSLLNRANEQYF. In DNA form, the CDR3 reads TGTGCCAGCAGCTTATTGAACAGGGCCAACGAGCAGTACTTC. The entire variable domain, with the rest obtained from reference TRBV7-9 and TRBJ2-7, is as follows: DTGVSQNPRHKITKRGQNVTFRCDPISEHNRLYWYRQTLGQGPEFLTYFQNEAQLEKSRLLSDRFSAERPKGSFSTLEIQRTEQGDSAMYLCASSLLNRANEQYFGPGTRLTVT.

There are many counts of this clonotype. The chain links TRBV20-1 to TRBJ1-6, with D hard to call. Germline V gives CDR1 DFQATT, CDR2 SNEGSKA (reference sequence). This CDR3 is built from 13 residues. Trimming removed 6 bases from V and 9 bases from J, with 15 bases in between. The CDR3 region is CSAQRRGRSPLHF. CDR3 coding DNA: TGCAGTGCCCAAAGGCGGGGTCGTTCACCCCTCCACTTT.

This clonotype was seen a few times. A much bigger clone sits one base away, suggesting this may be a read error. V gene TRBV3-1 combines with J gene TRBJ2-7; D unclear. The germline V gene encodes CDR1 LGHDT and CDR2 YNNKEL (reference sequence). With 0 bases removed from V and 2 bases from J, the gap between germline ends came to 8 bases. The CDR3 runs to 14 residues. CDR3: CASSQDPPAYEQYF. The DNA of the CDR3 is TGTGCCAGCAGCCAAGATCCACCGGCCTACGAGCAGTACTTC.